These T cell receptor beta chains were read from a single sample in a study of blood T cell repertoires in COVID-19. Data came from immunoSEQ multiplex PCR; TCRdb stores just in-frame clones and leaves some out. Altogether roughly 59,000 clones are present, over 80% being singletons, with the ten largest covering about 4%. The material sequenced was peripheral blood. These receptors were obtained from a woman older than 75 with acute or convalescent COVID-19. Each CDR3 is given with its conserved first and last residue. The order of the fields is J gene, clone size, D gene, V gene, CDR3 DNA, CDR3 protein. D genes are given only for firm matches. Size tells how often a clone was seen (once, few, many) or the class of an expanded clone, and some rows leave it out.

TRBJ2-3 | NA | TRBD1 | TRBV5-6 | TGTGCCAGCAGCCCAGACAGGGGTTTCACAGATACGCAGTATTTT | CASSPDRGFTDTQYF
TRBJ2-2 | NA | TRBD2 | TRBV5-1 | TGCGCCAGCAGCTTGTCCGCGGGAGGAGGCGGGGAGCTGTTTTTT | CASSLSAGGGGELFF
TRBJ1-5 | NA | NA | TRBV20-1 | TGCAGTGCTAGTTCGCCCGGGGTTGAGGCCAATCAGCCCCAGCATTTT | CSASSPGVEANQPQHF
TRBJ2-7 | NA | NA | TRBV28 | TGTGCCAGCAGTTTTCTCCGACAGTCCTACGAGCAGTACTTC | CASSFLRQSYEQYF
TRBJ1-1 | NA | NA | TRBV6-2/TRBV6-3 | TGTGCCAGCAGTCCCAGGAACACTGAAGCTTTCTTT | CASSPRNTEAFF
TRBJ1-2 | NA | NA | TRBV4-3 | TGCGCCAGCAGCCAAGAATACGGGTTCGGCTATGGCTACACCTTC | CASSQEYGFGYGYTF
TRBJ2-1 | NA | TRBD1 | TRBV18 | TGTGCCAGCTCACCCTACGGGGCGACAGGGGAGCAGTTCTTC | CASSPYGATGEQFF
TRBJ1-2 | NA | NA | TRBV4-1 | TGCGCCAGCAGCCAAGTTGGGCAGCGGTCGGGCTACACCTTC | CASSQVGQRSGYTF
TRBJ2-5 | NA | TRBD2 | TRBV6-2/TRBV6-3 | TGTGCCAGCAGTTACGAATCTGGCTGGGCGGGGGTTGTCCAAGAGACCCAGTACTTC | CASSYESGWAGVVQETQYF
TRBJ2-7 | NA | TRBD1 | TRBV7-9 | TGTGCCAGCAGCGGCTACACAGGGGCCGAGCAGTACTTC | CASSGYTGAEQYF
TRBJ2-7 | NA | TRBD2 | TRBV11-2 | TGTGCCAGCAGGCGACTAGCGGGAGCCGAGCAGTACTTC | CASRRLAGAEQYF
TRBJ2-2 | NA | NA | TRBV9 | TGTGCCAGCAGCGTAGAAACAGCAACACGAGGGGAGCTGTTTTTT | CASSVETATRGELFF
TRBJ1-5 | NA | TRBD1 | TRBV5-1 | TGCGCCAGCAGCTTGGTGGTTAGGGACAGGGGGTGGAATCAGCCCCAGCATTTT | CASSLVVRDRGWNQPQHF
TRBJ2-7 | NA | TRBD2 | TRBV5-1 | TGCGCCAGCAGCGAGGGACTAGCGGGAGCCCACGAGCAGTACTTC | CASSEGLAGAHEQYF
TRBJ2-2 | NA | NA | TRBV7-8 | TGTGCCAGCAGCTTACAGCGTCTTGTCACCGGGGAGCTGTTTTTT | CASSLQRLVTGELFF
TRBJ1-2 | NA | TRBD1 | TRBV6-5 | TGTGCCAGCAGACACAAAAGGGACAGCGATGGCTACACCTTC | CASRHKRDSDGYTF
TRBJ2-5 | NA | NA | TRBV5-6 | TGTGCCAGCAGCTCCGGGGTTTTCCAAGAGACCCAGTACTTC | CASSSGVFQETQYF
TRBJ2-1 | once | TRBD2 | TRBV5-4 | TGTGCCAGCAGCTCCGGACTAGCGAGCTCCTACAATGAGCAGTTCTTC | CASSSGLASSYNEQFF
TRBJ2-3 | NA | NA | TRBV6-5 | TGTGCCAGCTTTACGGGATCCTTCACAGATACGCAGTATTTT | CASFTGSFTDTQYF
TRBJ2-7 | once | NA | TRBV7-2 | TGTGCCAGCAGCCCGACAAGGTACTCCGAGCAGTACTTC | CASSPTRYSEQYF
TRBJ2-7 | NA | TRBD2 | TRBV3-1/TRBV3-2 | TGTGCCAGCAGCCAAGATGTAACTAGCGGGAGAGGCCGGTACTTC | CASSQDVTSGRGRYF
TRBJ1-2 | NA | TRBD1 | TRBV27 | TGTGCCAGCAGTTTAGTGGGACAGGGGCCTTTTGGCTACACCTTC | CASSLVGQGPFGYTF
TRBJ2-7 | NA | NA | TRBV12-3/TRBV12-4 | TGTGCCAGCAGAATTCGGGGTGGAACACAGTACTTC | CASRIRGGTQYF
TRBJ1-6 | NA | NA | TRBV6-4 | TGTGCCAGCAGTTTTGAGGAGGGAAATTCACCCCTCCACTTT | CASSFEEGNSPLHF
TRBJ2-5 | NA | NA | TRBV5-4 | TGTGCCAGCAGCGGTAGCGGGCGCCAGGGGGAGACCCAGTACTTC | CASSGSGRQGETQYF
TRBJ2-3 | NA | NA | TRBV24-1 | TGTGCCACCAGGGCAGGGGCAGAGACAGATACGCAGTATTTT | CATRAGAETDTQYF
TRBJ2-1 | few | NA | TRBV10-1 | TGCGCCAGCAGTGGGTTTTCGGGGTTTGATTGGGAGCAGTTCTTC | CASSGFSGFDWEQFF
TRBJ2-1 | NA | TRBD2 | TRBV19 | TGTGCCAGTAGTCTCTTAGGCGTCGGGAGGGCCAATGAGCAGTTCTTC | CASSLLGVGRANEQFF
TRBJ2-2 | NA | NA | TRBV9 | TGTGCCAGCAGCGGCGGGGGCCAGCGAATCACCGGGGAGCTGTTTTTT | CASSGGGQRITGELFF
TRBJ2-1 | NA | NA | TRBV23-1 | TGCGCCAGCAGTCACATCTCCTACAATGAGCAGTTCTTC | CASSHISYNEQFF
TRBJ1-1 | NA | NA | TRBV6-2/TRBV6-3 | TGTGCCAGCAGTTTAGGCGGGAACACTGAAGCTTTCTTT | CASSLGGNTEAFF
TRBJ1-3 | few | NA | TRBV30 | TGTGCCTGGAGCGGCGGCACTACGATTCCCCACACCATATATTTT | CAWSGGTTIPHTIYF
TRBJ1-4 | NA | NA | TRBV7-2 | TGTGCCAGCAGCTCTTCCGGGTGGTCTAATGAAAAACTGTTTTTT | CASSSSGWSNEKLFF
TRBJ2-5 | NA | NA | TRBV30 | TGTGCCTGGAGTGGACAGTTACAAGAGACCCAGTACTTC | CAWSGQLQETQYF
TRBJ1-6 | NA | NA | TRBV5-1 | TGCGCCAGCAGCAAGGGACAAAGTTATAATTCACCCCTCCACTTT | CASSKGQSYNSPLHF
TRBJ1-2 | NA | NA | TRBV5-5 | TGTGCCAGCAGTTCCTTAGGCAGGGAATATGGCTACACCTTC | CASSSLGREYGYTF
TRBJ1-2 | once | TRBD1 | TRBV19 | TGTGCCAGTAGTATTCCGACAGGGCAGTATGGCTACACCTTC | CASSIPTGQYGYTF
TRBJ1-6 | NA | NA | TRBV5-1 | TGCGCCAGCAGCTTGGAAGGGAGCAATTCACCCCTCCACTTT | CASSLEGSNSPLHF
TRBJ1-1 | NA | NA | TRBV6-5 | TGTGCCAGCAGCCGCTCCCGGGGGGCTGATGAAGCTTTCTTT | CASSRSRGADEAFF
TRBJ2-1 | NA | TRBD2 | TRBV9 | TGTGCCAGCAGCTCCGGGACTAGCTACAATGAGCAGTTCTTC | CASSSGTSYNEQFF
TRBJ1-6 | NA | NA | TRBV10-3 | TGTGCCATCAGTGACCCCGTCGAGGGAGAGGATTCACCCCTCCACTTT | CAISDPVEGEDSPLHF
TRBJ2-1 | NA | NA | TRBV14 | TGTGCCAGCAGCCAAGATCTACTCAACAATGAGCAGTTCTTC | CASSQDLLNNEQFF
TRBJ2-5 | once | NA | TRBV6-6 | TGTGCCAGCAGTTACGGGGGGGGGCCTCCGGAGACCCAGTACTTC | CASSYGGGPPETQYF
TRBJ1-2 | once | NA | TRBV5-5 | TGTGCCAGCAGCTTGGACTCCTATGGCTACACCTTC | CASSLDSYGYTF
TRBJ2-3 | NA | TRBD2 | TRBV10-3 | TGTGCCATCAGTGAGCAGCGGGGGGCCCCTTCAGATACGCAGTATTTT | CAISEQRGAPSDTQYF
TRBJ2-3 | NA | NA | TRBV15 | TGTGCCACCAGCCGCCCCTCCGGAGATACGCAGTATTTT | CATSRPSGDTQYF
TRBJ2-1 | NA | NA | TRBV7-2 | TGTGCCAGCAGCGCCGAGAAACTTTTACTGAGCAATGAGCAGTTCTTC | CASSAEKLLLSNEQFF
TRBJ2-1 | once | TRBD2 | TRBV27 | TGTGCCAGCAGTACCCGGACTAGCGGGGTGATCCACAATGAGCAGTTCTTC | CASSTRTSGVIHNEQFF
TRBJ1-6 | NA | NA | TRBV14 | TGTGCCAGCAGCCAAGGGGACATCTCTAATTCACCCCTCCACTTT | CASSQGDISNSPLHF
TRBJ1-2 | NA | NA | TRBV5-1 | TGCGCCAGCAGCTTGGACGGGGGGCGACTGGCTAACTATGGCTACACCTTC | CASSLDGGRLANYGYTF